These T cell receptor beta chains were read from a single sample in a study of early T cells in non-severe SARS-CoV-2 infection. TCRdb independently ran MiXCR on the 5' RACE reads; one entry per CDR3 protein. The table includes more than 75,000 distinct CDR3 sequences, approximately 13% detected once. Sequencing input: whole blood. The receptors originated from an adult who was a healthcare worker with PCR-confirmed SARS-CoV-2 infection or an uninfected control (not recorded which). Each CDR3 is given with its conserved first and last residue. Each record gives: CDR3 protein, CDR3 DNA, J gene, clone size, D gene, V gene. A D gene is named only where the DNA matches it firmly. Not all rows give a size; the values are once, few, many and, for expanded clones, a class.

CDR3: CASISPTGGEYGYTF; DNA: TGTGCCAGCATTTCCCCGACAGGGGGCGAATATGGCTACACCTTC; J: TRBJ1-2; size: .; D: TRBD1; V: TRBV5-4
CDR3: CASSPGTSFPGELFF; DNA: TGTGCCAGCAGCCCCGGGACTAGCTTTCCCGGGGAGCTGTTTTTT; J: TRBJ2-2; size: .; D: TRBD2; V: TRBV6-6
CDR3: CASSPGGPTEAFF; DNA: TGTGCCAGCAGTCCTGGGGGGCCCACTGAAGCTTTCTTT; J: TRBJ1-1; size: .; D: .; V: TRBV12-3/TRBV12-4
CDR3: CAISLAVQETQYF; DNA: TGTGCCATCAGCCTAGCGGTTCAAGAGACCCAGTACTTC; J: TRBJ2-5; size: many; D: TRBD2; V: TRBV10-3
CDR3: CASSLGGGPGELFF; DNA: TGTGCCAGCAGCCTCGGGGGGGGGCCCGGGGAGCTGTTTTTT; J: TRBJ2-2; size: .; D: TRBD2; V: TRBV6-5
CDR3: CASSGSGANVLTF; DNA: TGTGCCAGCAGTGGATCTGGGGCCAACGTCCTGACTTTC; J: TRBJ2-6; size: many; D: .; V: TRBV27
CDR3: CASSFRKEETQYF; DNA: TGTGCCAGCAGTTTTCGCAAAGAAGAGACCCAGTACTTC; J: TRBJ2-5; size: many; D: .; V: TRBV12-3/TRBV12-4
CDR3: CSAKPWDRDNTGELFF; DNA: TGCAGTGCCAAACCTTGGGACAGGGATAACACCGGGGAGCTGTTTTTT; J: TRBJ2-2; size: many; D: TRBD1; V: TRBV20-1
CDR3: CATSPDYGSSYNEQFF; DNA: TGTGCCACCAGCCCCGATTACGGGAGCTCCTACAATGAGCAGTTCTTC; J: TRBJ2-1; size: few; D: .; V: TRBV15
CDR3: CATSRQGADGYTF; DNA: TGTGCCACCAGCAGGCAGGGGGCGGACGGCTACACCTTC; J: TRBJ1-2; size: .; D: TRBD1; V: TRBV15
CDR3: CASSSLTEFSGNTIYF; DNA: TGTGCCAGCAGCTCCCTGACAGAGTTCTCTGGAAACACCATATATTTT; J: TRBJ1-3; size: many; D: .; V: TRBV7-9
CDR3: CASSPSHRGRNQPQHF; DNA: TGTGCCAGCAGTCCTAGCCACAGGGGAAGGAATCAGCCCCAGCATTTT; J: TRBJ1-5; size: many; D: TRBD1; V: TRBV6-2/TRBV6-3
CDR3: CASSQAGRGRSNTEAFF; DNA: TGTGCCAGCAGCCAAGCTGGGAGGGGAAGGTCTAACACTGAAGCTTTCTTT; J: TRBJ1-1; size: few; D: .; V: TRBV3-1
CDR3: CAITAQIPGELFF; DNA: TGTGCCATCACTGCACAAATCCCCGGGGAGCTGTTTTTT; J: TRBJ2-2; size: once; D: .; V: TRBV10-3
CDR3: CASSPVGALSTDTQYF; DNA: TGTGCCAGCAGCCCCGTGGGAGCTTTGAGCACAGATACGCAGTATTTT; J: TRBJ2-3; size: few; D: .; V: TRBV7-9
CDR3: CAISDRANSPLHF; DNA: TGTGCCATCAGTGACCGAGCGAATTCACCCCTCCACTTT; J: TRBJ1-6; size: .; D: .; V: TRBV10-3
CDR3: CASTLGGGGFYNEQFF; DNA: TGTGCCAGCACCCTGGGCGGGGGGGGATTTTACAATGAGCAGTTCTTC; J: TRBJ2-1; size: many; D: TRBD2; V: TRBV12-3/TRBV12-4
CDR3: CASSGGTLAGGETQYF; DNA: TGTGCCAGCAGCGGCGGAACACTAGCGGGAGGAGAGACCCAGTACTTC; J: TRBJ2-5; size: few; D: TRBD2; V: TRBV7-9
CDR3: CASSQLARAETQYF; DNA: TGTGCCAGCAGCCAACTAGCTAGGGCAGAGACCCAGTACTTC; J: TRBJ2-5; size: .; D: .; V: TRBV3-1
CDR3: CASRKNSGSTEAFF; DNA: TGTGCCAGCAGAAAGAATTCAGGGAGCACTGAAGCTTTCTTT; J: TRBJ1-1; size: .; D: .; V: TRBV7-3
CDR3: CAWSVRNEQFF; DNA: TGTGCCTGGAGTGTAAGGAATGAGCAGTTCTTC; J: TRBJ2-1; size: .; D: .; V: TRBV30
CDR3: CASSSGPYTGELFF; DNA: TGTGCCAGCAGTTCGGGACCGTACACCGGGGAGCTGTTTTTT; J: TRBJ2-2; size: many; D: .; V: TRBV27
CDR3: CTSSLGTSESYEQYF; DNA: TGTACCAGCAGCCTCGGGACTAGCGAGTCCTACGAGCAGTACTTC; J: TRBJ2-7; size: .; D: TRBD2; V: TRBV4-2
CDR3: CASSTDRGYTEAFF; DNA: TGTGCCAGCAGCACCGACAGGGGGTACACTGAAGCTTTCTTT; J: TRBJ1-1; size: .; D: TRBD1; V: TRBV7-2
CDR3: CSAREEWGKTDTQYF; DNA: TGCAGTGCTAGAGAGGAGTGGGGGAAGACAGATACGCAGTATTTT; J: TRBJ2-3; size: .; D: .; V: TRBV20-1
CDR3: CASSLEGMDRDTQYF; DNA: TGCGCCAGCAGCTTGGAGGGGATGGATAGGGATACGCAGTATTTT; J: TRBJ2-3; size: .; D: .; V: TRBV5-1
CDR3: CASSSQGAVPHTF; DNA: TGTGCCAGCTCATCCCAGGGGGCCGTTCCACACACCTTC; J: TRBJ1-2; size: .; D: TRBD1; V: TRBV18
CDR3: CASSIRPGTGNEQFF; DNA: TGTGCCAGCAGTATCCGTCCCGGGACAGGGAATGAGCAGTTCTTC; J: TRBJ2-1; size: many; D: TRBD1; V: TRBV12-3/TRBV12-4
CDR3: CASSLLRRATEAFF; DNA: TGTGCCAGCAGCTTACTCAGGCGGGCAACTGAAGCTTTCTTT; J: TRBJ1-1; size: many; D: .; V: TRBV7-9
CDR3: CASSYTSAALQNNEQFF; DNA: TGTGCCAGCAGTTATACTAGCGCAGCACTCCAGAACAATGAGCAGTTCTTC; J: TRBJ2-1; size: .; D: TRBD2; V: TRBV12-3/TRBV12-4
CDR3: CSALPMSDTQYF; DNA: TGCAGTGCTTTGCCGATGTCAGATACGCAGTATTTT; J: TRBJ2-3; size: many; D: .; V: TRBV20-1
CDR3: CASSDEGGPGETQYF; DNA: TGCGCCAGCAGTGATGAGGGAGGGCCAGGGGAGACCCAGTACTTC; J: TRBJ2-5; size: few; D: TRBD2; V: TRBV10-2
CDR3: CASGPRASGGSYNEQFF; DNA: TGTGCTAGTGGTCCCCGGGCTAGCGGGGGTTCCTACAATGAGCAGTTCTTC; J: TRBJ2-1; size: few; D: TRBD2; V: TRBV12-5
CDR3: CASSVASGIRNSPLHF; DNA: TGTGCCAGCAGCGTAGCTTCGGGGATACGGAATTCACCCCTCCACTTT; J: TRBJ1-6; size: .; D: .; V: TRBV9
CDR3: CASSPSSVSYNEQFF; DNA: TGTGCCAGCAGCCCTTCGTCCGTCTCCTACAATGAGCAGTTCTTC; J: TRBJ2-1; size: once; D: .; V: TRBV12-3/TRBV12-4
CDR3: CAARRSSYNEQFF; DNA: TGTGCCGCCAGGCGGAGCTCCTACAATGAGCAGTTCTTC; J: TRBJ2-1; size: few; D: .; V: TRBV28
CDR3: CASAGTSGIYEQYF; DNA: TGTGCCAGCGCTGGGACTAGCGGGATCTACGAGCAGTACTTC; J: TRBJ2-7; size: .; D: TRBD2; V: TRBV28
CDR3: CAEGTSNTQYF; DNA: TGTGCCGAGGGGACTTCAAATACGCAGTATTTT; J: TRBJ2-3; size: .; D: .; V: TRBV28
CDR3: CASSLNGGAYEQYF; DNA: TGTGCCAGCAGTTTAAATGGGGGGGCTTATGAGCAGTACTTC; J: TRBJ2-7; size: .; D: .; V: TRBV27
CDR3: CASSIGLAGRIDGNQPQHF; DNA: TGTGCCAGTAGTATAGGGCTCGCAGGGCGGATTGATGGCAATCAGCCCCAGCATTTT; J: TRBJ1-5; size: .; D: .; V: TRBV19
CDR3: CASSSGGQGYNEQFF; DNA: TGTGCCAGCAGTTCAGGGGGACAGGGTTACAATGAGCAGTTCTTC; J: TRBJ2-1; size: many; D: TRBD1; V: TRBV7-3
CDR3: CASSPSGKPQHF; DNA: TGTGCCAGCAGTCCTTCCGGAAAGCCCCAGCATTTT; J: TRBJ1-5; size: .; D: .; V: TRBV12-3/TRBV12-4
CDR3: CASSGGPGTGELFF; DNA: TGTGCCAGCAGTGGGGGTCCAGGCACCGGGGAGCTGTTTTTT; J: TRBJ2-2; size: .; D: .; V: TRBV6-4
CDR3: CASSSRFGDYEQYF; DNA: TGCGCCAGCAGCTCCCGGTTCGGGGACTACGAGCAGTACTTC; J: TRBJ2-7; size: .; D: .; V: TRBV5-1
CDR3: CASSPLMQDEDNEQFF; DNA: TGTGCCAGCAGCCCCCTGATGCAGGATGAGGACAATGAGCAGTTCTTC; J: TRBJ2-1; size: few; D: .; V: TRBV4-2
CDR3: CASSLAGPGAVEKLFF; DNA: TGTGCCAGCAGCTTGGCGGGGCCAGGGGCTGTGGAAAAACTGTTTTTT; J: TRBJ1-4; size: few; D: .; V: TRBV5-4
CDR3: CSARLGTEAFF; DNA: TGCAGTGCTAGACTCGGGACTGAAGCTTTCTTT; J: TRBJ1-1; size: .; D: .; V: TRBV20-1
CDR3: CASSKTGSYEQYF; DNA: TGTGCCAGCAGTAAGACAGGCTCTTACGAGCAGTACTTC; J: TRBJ2-7; size: .; D: .; V: TRBV9